This entry lists 11 T cell receptor beta chains sequenced from one sample in a study of shared clonotypes between healthy human individuals. TCRdb keeps only in-frame clones here, not all; method: immunoSEQ multiplex PCR. The table lists 2 million to 2.5 million clones, 90% to 97% of them singletons. Sequencing was performed on naive CD4+ T cells sorted from blood. Subset defined: CD45RA+ positively selected. The receptors come from a man aged 18 to 29 in good health.

On this clone itself: In the same sample, other DNA sequences code for this CDR3. J is TRBJ1-6 and V is TRBV6-5; 11 bases align to TRBD1. CDR1 MNHEY and CDR2 SVGAGI come from the germline V gene. J gave up 10 bases and V 0 bases, and 5 bases lay outside the gene matches. This CDR3 contains 16 residues. CDR3 loop: CASSYSGTGGRSPLHF. CDR3 nucleotides: TGTGCCAGCAGTTACTCGGGGACAGGGGGTCGGTCACCCCTCCACTTT.

This clone was observed once. J is TRBJ2-7 and V is TRBV18; 8 nucleotides agree with TRBD1. The CDR3 is made up of 13 amino acids. V shed 3 bases and J 5 bases; nucleotides not matched to a gene: 3. The V gene's germline CDR1 is KGHSH and CDR2 LQKENI. The CDR3 reads CASSPSDRDEQYF. The CDR3 nucleotides are TGTGCCAGCTCACCTTCGGACAGGGACGAGCAGTACTTC.

V and J are TRBV18 and TRBJ1-5, with 7 positions matching TRBD1. The CDR3 runs to 15 residues. Looked up from germline, CDR1 is KGHSH and CDR2 is LQKENI. V gave up 3 bases and J gave up 5 bases; unmatched junction bases: 7. This CDR3 reads CASSPIGTADQPQHF. In DNA, the CDR3 is TGTGCCAGCTCACCGATCGGGACAGCCGATCAGCCCCAGCATTTT.

V usage is TRBV10-1 and J usage is TRBJ1-2; no clear D gene. V dropped 0 bases and J dropped 8 bases, with 10 bases sitting between them. Germline V gene lookup returns CDR1 WNHNN and CDR2 SYGVQD (reference sequence). The CDR3 totals 13 residues. The DNA for the CDR3 is TGCGCCAGCAGTGAGTCGTTAGGTAGAGGCTACACCTTC. Amino acids: CASSESLGRGYTF.

V gene TRBV5-1 combines with J gene TRBJ1-6; a possible D gene is TRBD1 (5 bases). The CDR3 extends over 14 amino acids. Germline lookup yields CDR1 SGHRS and CDR2 YFSETQ. V lost 2 bases and J 7 bases, leaving 10 bases between the germline ends. CDR3 sequence: CASSLGDANSPLHF. The CDR3 DNA sequence: TGCGCCAGCAGCTTAGGGGACGCCAATTCACCCCTCCACTTT.

The chain recombines TRBV6-5 with TRBJ1-5; maybe TRBD1 (5 bases). Germline assignment: CDR1 MNHEY and CDR2 SVGAGI. This CDR3 region has 13 residues. The V gene lost 4 bases and the J gene lost 3 bases, with 7 bases spanning the gap. CDR3 loop: CASSSRDNQPQHF. In nucleotides, the CDR3 is TGTGCCAGCAGTTCCAGGGACAATCAGCCCCAGCATTTT.

The rearrangement joins TRBV5-1 to TRBJ2-1; D is perhaps TRBD2 (6 bases). Germline CDR1 is SGHRS and CDR2 is YFSETQ. V lost 0 bases, J lost 6 bases, and 13 bases lay in between. This CDR3 contains 15 residues. Here the CDR3 DNA reads TGCGCCAGCAGCTTGGATGGGCTAGCGACCAATGAGCAGTTCTTC. Translating gives CASSLDGLATNEQFF.

This clone is a singleton in its sample. The genes are TRBV11-2 and TRBJ2-3; perhaps TRBD2 as D (7 bases). Germline V gives CDR1 SGHAT, CDR2 FQNNGV. This CDR3 is built from 16 residues. The V end was cut by 3 bases, the J end by 6 bases, with 19 bases between. CDR3 sequence (DNA): TGTGCCAGCAGCTTCGGCTGGCCGGGGGGCATGGATACGCAGTATTTT. It is translated as CASSFGWPGGMDTQYF.

The rearrangement links TRBV5-1 to TRBJ2-2, with D possibly TRBD2 on 6 matching bases. Germline CDR1 reads SGHRS; CDR2 reads YFSETQ. The CDR3 is 14 amino acids. The V gene lost 1 base and the J gene lost 6 bases, with 10 bases spanning the gap. CDR3 loop: CASSLSGEAGELFF. CDR3 nucleotide sequence: TGCGCCAGCAGCTTGTCCGGGGAGGCCGGGGAGCTGTTTTTT. Variable domain in full (rest from reference TRBV5-1 and TRBJ2-2): KAGVTQTPRYLIKTRGQQVTLSCSPISGHRSVSWYQQTPGQGLQFLFEYFSETQRNKGNFPGRFSGRQFSNSRSEMNVSTLELGDSALYLCASSLSGEAGELFFGEGSRLTVL.

The rearrangement joins TRBV10-3 to TRBJ2-6; D is undetermined. The CDR3 totals 17 residues. Between the trimmed V and J ends, which lost 6 bases and 0 bases, there was a span of 15 bases. Germline assignment: CDR1 ENHRY and CDR2 SYGVKD. As DNA, the CDR3 is TGTGCCATCAGAACGGAGCGAGGCTTCTCTGGGGCCAACGTCCTGACTTTC. It yields the protein CAIRTERGFSGANVLTF.

This chain connects TRBV6-6 to TRBJ2-5; 8 positions agree with TRBD2. This CDR3 has 15 amino acids. CDR1 MNHNY and CDR2 SVGAGI come from the germline V gene (reference sequence). Losses at the gene ends were 0 bases for V and 4 bases for J; bases not matched to a gene: 4. In nucleotides, the CDR3 is TGTGCCAGCAGTTACTCCCAGGCGGGGGGAGAGACCCAGTACTTC. This codes for CASSYSQAGGETQYF.